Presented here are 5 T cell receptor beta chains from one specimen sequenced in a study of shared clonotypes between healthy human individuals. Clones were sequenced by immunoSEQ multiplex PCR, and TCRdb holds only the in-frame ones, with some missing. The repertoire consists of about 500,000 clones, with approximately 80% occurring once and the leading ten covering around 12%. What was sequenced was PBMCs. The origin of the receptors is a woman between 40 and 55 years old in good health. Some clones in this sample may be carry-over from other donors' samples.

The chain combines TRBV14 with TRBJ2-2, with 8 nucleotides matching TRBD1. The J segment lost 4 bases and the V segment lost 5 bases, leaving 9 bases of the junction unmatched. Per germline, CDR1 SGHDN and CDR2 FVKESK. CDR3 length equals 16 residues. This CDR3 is CASSETGTGGTGELFF. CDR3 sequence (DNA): TGTGCCAGCAGCGAAACCGGGACAGGAGGCACCGGGGAGCTGTTTTTT.

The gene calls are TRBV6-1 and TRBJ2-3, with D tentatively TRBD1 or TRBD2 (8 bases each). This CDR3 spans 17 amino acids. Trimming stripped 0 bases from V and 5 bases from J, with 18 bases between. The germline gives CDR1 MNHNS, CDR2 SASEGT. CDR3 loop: CASSEALDRAGGDTQYF. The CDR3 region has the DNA TGTGCCAGCAGTGAAGCCCTGGACAGGGCGGGGGGAGATACGCAGTATTTT.

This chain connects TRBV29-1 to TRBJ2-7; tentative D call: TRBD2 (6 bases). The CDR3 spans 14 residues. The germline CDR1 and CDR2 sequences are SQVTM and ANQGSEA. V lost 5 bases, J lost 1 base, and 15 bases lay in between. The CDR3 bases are TGCAGCGTTCGTCCCGGGAGTCCGTCCTACGAGCAGTACTTC. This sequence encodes CSVRPGSPSYEQYF.

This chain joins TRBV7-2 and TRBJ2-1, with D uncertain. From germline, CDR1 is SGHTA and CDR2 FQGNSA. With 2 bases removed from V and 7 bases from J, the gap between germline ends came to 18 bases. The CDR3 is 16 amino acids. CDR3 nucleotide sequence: TGTGCCAGCAGCTTAAGTGGTAGTACCCCTTCGAATGAGCAGTTCTTC. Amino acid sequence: CASSLSGSTPSNEQFF.

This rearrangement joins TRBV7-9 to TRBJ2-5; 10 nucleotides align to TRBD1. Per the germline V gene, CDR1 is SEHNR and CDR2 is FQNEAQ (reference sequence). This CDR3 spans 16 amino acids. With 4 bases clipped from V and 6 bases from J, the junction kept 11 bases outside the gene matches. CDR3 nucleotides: TGTGCCAGCAGCTCAGATTATGACAGGGGGCTGAAGACCCAGTACTTC. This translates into CASSSDYDRGLKTQYF.